The rows below give T cell receptor beta chains drawn from one sample of a study of blood T cells in healthy people across ages. TCRdb used MiXCR to reprocess the 5' RACE reads, holding one entry per CDR3 protein. The sample shows about 1,600,000 distinct CDR3 sequences, approximately 42% of them seen only once. Sequencing used blood. Receptor source: a young woman in good health. CDR3s include the opening cysteine and the closing phenylalanine or tryptophan.

V	J	CDR3
TRBV12-3/TRBV12-4	TRBJ1-2	CASSQQGTDGYTF
TRBV2	TRBJ1-4	CASTPTATNEKLFF
TRBV7-9	TRBJ2-5	CASSLASAKETQYF
TRBV29-1	TRBJ1-4	CSVTVRQPGERLFF
TRBV20-1	TRBJ2-5	CSARGGGQTNGETQYF
TRBV20-1	TRBJ2-6	CSARGAGLSGANVLTF
TRBV6-5	TRBJ2-5	CASSYSGTGGLETQYF
TRBV20-1	TRBJ2-7	CSAGLANYEQYF
TRBV7-9	TRBJ1-4	CASSFGSQREKLFF
TRBV7-9	TRBJ2-3	CASSLNSPLLVKPDTQYF
TRBV20-1	TRBJ2-1	CSARDQGGGAHNEQFF
TRBV5-6	TRBJ1-1	CASTLLGKSMNTEAFF